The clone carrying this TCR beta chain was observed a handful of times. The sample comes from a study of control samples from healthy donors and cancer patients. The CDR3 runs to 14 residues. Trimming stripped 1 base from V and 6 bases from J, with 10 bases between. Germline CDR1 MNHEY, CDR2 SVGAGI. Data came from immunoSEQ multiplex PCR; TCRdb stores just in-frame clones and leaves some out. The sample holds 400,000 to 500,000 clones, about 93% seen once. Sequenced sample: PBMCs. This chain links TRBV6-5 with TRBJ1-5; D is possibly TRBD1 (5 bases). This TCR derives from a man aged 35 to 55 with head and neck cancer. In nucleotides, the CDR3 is TGTGCCAGCAGTTACTACTCAGGGAGTCAGCCCCAGCATTTT. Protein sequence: CASSYYSGSQPQHF.